Sequencing of this TCR beta chain was carried out in a study of shared clonotypes between healthy human individuals. Study-wide results and limits: Naive CD4 clonotype sharing across four donors was around 5%. Clonotype sharing among the donors was expected to vary with sequencing depth. The researchers took only blood, and tissue repertoires probably look different. Naive subsets, compared against memory subsets, generally had larger estimated richness values.

The assay was immunoSEQ multiplex PCR, and TCRdb's table has in-frame clones only and misses some. The sample carries about 110,000 clones, 55% to 70% recorded once. Notes on this clone: The antigen remains unidentified.

Trimming removed 4 bases from V and 1 base from J, with 13 bases in between. Looked up from germline, CDR1 is WSHSY and CDR2 is SAAADI. CDR3 length: 15 residues. The J gene is TRBJ1-1, the V gene TRBV10-2; D remains unclear. The sequence came from a woman younger than 45 in good health. The sequenced sample was memory CD8+ T cells sorted from blood. The subset here: CD45RO+ cells pooled with CCR7-negative TemRA cells. CDR3 protein: CASSVPGGRNTEAFF. CDR3 coding DNA: TGCGCCAGCAGTGTCCCCGGCGGCCGGAACACTGAAGCTTTCTTT.